This is a list of T cell receptor gamma chains from one sample in a study of Vδ1+ human thymocytes. TCRdb reran clone calling via CATT on the multiplex PCR reads. The profile covers 20,000 to 25,000 gamma-chain clones, with approximately 13% appearing a single time and about 2% taken by the ten largest. Specimen: Vdelta1+ gamma-delta thymocytes from the thymus. Every receptor here comes from a child younger than two who had congenital heart surgery. Both conserved end residues are part of each CDR3. Clone size, where shown, is once, few, many, or a class for clones that have expanded.

j_call: TRGJ1/TRGJ2
v_call: TRGV2
clone_size: few
cdr3_nt: TGTGCCACCTGGGACGGGGCCGATTATAAGAAACTCTTT
cdr3_aa: CATWDGADYKKLF

j_call: TRGJP2
v_call: TRGV4
clone_size: .
cdr3_nt: TGTGCCACCTGGGATGGGGTGGTGGGTAGTGATTGGATCAAGACGTTT
cdr3_aa: CATWDGVVGSDWIKTF

j_call: TRGJ1/TRGJ2
v_call: TRGV8
clone_size: .
cdr3_nt: TGTGCCACCTGGGATAGATTGTGGAAACTCTTT
cdr3_aa: CATWDRLWKLF

j_call: TRGJ1/TRGJ2
v_call: TRGV9
clone_size: few
cdr3_nt: TGTGCCTTGTGGGATGATACCAATTTCAAGAAACTCTTT
cdr3_aa: CALWDDTNFKKLF

j_call: TRGJP2
v_call: TRGV8
clone_size: .
cdr3_nt: TGTGCCACCTGGGATCGAGATAGTAGTGATTGGATCAAGACGTTT
cdr3_aa: CATWDRDSSDWIKTF

j_call: TRGJ1/TRGJ2
v_call: TRGV5
clone_size: .
cdr3_nt: TGTGCCACCTGGGATATCGGAATTTATCTGCCGAATTATTATAAGAAACTCTTT
cdr3_aa: CATWDIGIYLPNYYKKLF

j_call: TRGJP
v_call: TRGV9
clone_size: large
cdr3_nt: TGTGCCTTGTGGGAGGTGCAAGAGTTGGGCAAAAAAATCAAGGTATTT
cdr3_aa: CALWEVQELGKKIKVF

j_call: TRGJ1/TRGJ2
v_call: TRGV8
clone_size: few
cdr3_nt: TGTGCCACCTGGGATAAGATTTATTATAAGAAACTCTTT
cdr3_aa: CATWDKIYYKKLF

j_call: TRGJ1/TRGJ2
v_call: TRGV3
clone_size: .
cdr3_nt: TGTGCCACCTGGGACAGGAAATACAAGAAACTCTTT
cdr3_aa: CATWDRKYKKLF

j_call: TRGJ1/TRGJ2
v_call: TRGV9
clone_size: few
cdr3_nt: TGTGCCTTGTGGGAGGGAAGATATAAGAAACTCTTT
cdr3_aa: CALWEGRYKKLF